The T cell receptor beta chain under discussion was sequenced for a study of blood T cell repertoires in COVID-19. Across the whole study: Samples representing acute and convalescent COVID-19 were sourced from the United States, Italy and Spain. Sources were T cells, B-cell-depleted T cells, or PBMCs; the material itself was cDNA or gDNA.

In the original analysis: Quantification of nucleated cells was approximated via reference gene primer amplification. Measured with immunoSEQ multiplex PCR; TCRdb has only the in-frame clones, and not every one. The V and J calls and the clone size are those of that table, but D and trimming were determined from the DNA. Of around 97,000 clones in the sample, around nine tenths were seen once. Source material: peripheral blood. The sequence was collected from a human donor in a cohort sampled during active COVID-19.

CDR3 DNA: TGTGCCAGCAGCCAGGGAGGCGGCTCCTACGAGCAGTACTTC. Translating gives CASSQGGGSYEQYF. The chain employs TRBV28 and TRBJ2-7, with D perhaps TRBD2 (6 bases). Germline-derived CDR1 and CDR2 are MDHEN and SYDVKM. This CDR3 spans 14 amino acids. Trimming took off 6 bases at V and 0 bases at J, with 12 bases between the two ends.